Listed below are T cell receptor beta chains from one sample, sequenced in a study of vaccination effects on CD4 cells after COVID-19. No cognate antigen is known for these TCRs. Only in-frame clones appear in the TCRdb table, and some are missing; sequencing was by immunoSEQ multiplex PCR. Of around 30,000 clones listed, more than 65% are singletons. The sequenced sample was CD4+ T cells from PBMCs cultured with HCoV-229E spike peptides, obtained after COVID-19 vaccination. The receptors originated from a human donor who received a COVID-19 vaccine. CDR3s include the opening cysteine and the closing phenylalanine or tryptophan.

V gene,J gene,CDR3 protein
TRBV3-1/TRBV3-2,TRBJ2-5,CASSQNGGPGETQYF
TRBV2,TRBJ2-7,CASNRYSGGGYSYEQYF
TRBV4-1,TRBJ1-6,CASRAGTGIHNSPLHF
TRBV13,TRBJ2-3,CASSSHRVSRADTQYF
TRBV25-1,TRBJ2-7,CASSDGNRGSYEQYF
TRBV10-3,TRBJ1-5,CAISDLGLGDQPQHF
TRBV29-1,TRBJ2-3,CSVDVGVSTDTQYF
TRBV10-2,TRBJ2-3,CASSVVAGGSDTQYF
TRBV4-1,TRBJ2-4,CASSQGSGGSTKNIQYF
TRBV15,TRBJ2-7,CATSRDGEGLAGISYEQYF
TRBV24-1,TRBJ1-5,CATSDSPDRGGNQPQHF
TRBV30,TRBJ2-3,CAWSLQLFFADTQYF
TRBV29-1,TRBJ2-1,CSVVPRTEQFF
TRBV5-1,TRBJ1-2,CASSLASDPNYGYTF
TRBV18,TRBJ2-3,CASSPLQGELGTDTQYF
TRBV5-4,TRBJ2-5,CASSSRGPQYF
TRBV5-1,TRBJ1-6,CASSLAQQGHSGSPLHF
TRBV20-1,TRBJ1-4,CSAPGPKLFF
TRBV18,TRBJ2-1,CASSPPTGTQTPGNEQFF
TRBV12-5,TRBJ1-2,CASGSEGGYGYTF
TRBV9,TRBJ2-1,CASSVGGGLAGYNEQFF
TRBV2,TRBJ2-1,CASSEVLAGYNEQFF
TRBV18,TRBJ1-5,CASSPGSQQPQHF
TRBV6-6,TRBJ1-2,CASRTDSNYGYTF
TRBV9,TRBJ1-2,CASSVGQTANYGYTF
TRBV6-5,TRBJ1-2,CASSYSAGDRYGYTF
TRBV7-9,TRBJ1-2,CASSSTGPHGYTF
TRBV5-1,TRBJ2-5,CASSFSGDRQETQYF
TRBV27,TRBJ2-7,CASSLMKREWSYEQYF
TRBV10-3,TRBJ2-7,CATLFREDYEQYF
TRBV3-1/TRBV3-2,TRBJ2-1,CASSQERLAATYNEQFF
TRBV28,TRBJ2-5,CASSQETQYF
TRBV5-4,TRBJ2-7,CASSPQGGSISYEQYF
TRBV5-1,TRBJ2-1,CASSLAGRGGEQFF
TRBV6-5,TRBJ1-1,CASRGQGAGNTEAFF
TRBV2,TRBJ1-2,CASRGEVYGYTF
TRBV10-2,TRBJ2-7,CASRASGSYEQYF
TRBV2,TRBJ1-6,CASSGGRGDNSPLHF
TRBV3-1/TRBV3-2,TRBJ1-2,CASSQAPTGGQGGYTF
TRBV10-2,TRBJ1-2,CASSGDGGYGYTF
TRBV2,TRBJ1-2,CASSEEGWFGYTF